This record covers a single T cell receptor beta chain. The data were obtained in a study of T cell changes during pregnancy in multiple sclerosis. CDR3 size: 15 residues. CDR1 and CDR2 from the germline V gene are LNHDA and SQIVND (reference sequence). The V gene end was trimmed by 3 bases and the J gene end by 1 base; junction bases not matched to a gene: 1. Measured with immunoSEQ multiplex PCR; TCRdb has only the in-frame clones, and not every one. The repertoire holds about 62,000 clones, with roughly 92% as singletons. The chain uses TRBV19 and TRBJ2-3, with 10 bases lining up with TRBD2. The sequencing used CD8+ T cells from peripheral blood mononuclear cells, collected in the second trimester of pregnancy. The TCR originated in a female donor with multiple sclerosis, enrolled in a pregnancy study. This chain's CDR3 is CASSILAGGTDTQYF. CDR3 DNA: TGTGCCAGTAGTATCCTAGCGGGAGGCACAGATACGCAGTATTTT.